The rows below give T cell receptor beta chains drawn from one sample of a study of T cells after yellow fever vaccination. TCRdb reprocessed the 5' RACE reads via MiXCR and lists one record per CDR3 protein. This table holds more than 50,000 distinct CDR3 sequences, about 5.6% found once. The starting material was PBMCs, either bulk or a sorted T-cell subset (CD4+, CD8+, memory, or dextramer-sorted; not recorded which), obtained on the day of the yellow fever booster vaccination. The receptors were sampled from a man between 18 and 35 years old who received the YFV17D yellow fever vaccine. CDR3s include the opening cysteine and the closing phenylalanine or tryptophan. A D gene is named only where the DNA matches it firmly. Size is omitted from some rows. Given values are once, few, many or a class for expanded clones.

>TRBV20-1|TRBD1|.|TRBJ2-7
TGCAGTGCTAGAGCTGGACAGGGGAACGAGCAGTACTTC
CSARAGQGNEQYF
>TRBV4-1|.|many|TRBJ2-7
TGCGCCAGCAGCTCACAGGGCCCACCCTACGAGCAGTACTTC
CASSSQGPPYEQYF
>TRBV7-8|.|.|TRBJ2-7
TGTGCCAGCAGCTTTACCGGGACACTATCCTACGAGCAGTACTTC
CASSFTGTLSYEQYF
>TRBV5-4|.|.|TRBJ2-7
TGTGCCAGCAGCCCGGGGTCAGGGAACGAGCAGTACTTC
CASSPGSGNEQYF
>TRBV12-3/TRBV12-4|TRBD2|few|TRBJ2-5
TGTGCCAGCAGTTCGGGGGGACCACAAGAGACCCAGTACTTC
CASSSGGPQETQYF
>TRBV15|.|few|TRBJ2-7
TGTGCCACCAGCAGAGATTGGGGCGAGCAGTACTTC
CATSRDWGEQYF
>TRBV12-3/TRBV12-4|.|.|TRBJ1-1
TGTGCCAGCAGTCCCAAAGGACAGAGCACTGAAGCTTTCTTT
CASSPKGQSTEAFF
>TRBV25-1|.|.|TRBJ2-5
TGTGCCAGCAGTGAATTTGGCGGGGGCGCCGCTGGGGAGACCCAGTACTTC
CASSEFGGGAAGETQYF
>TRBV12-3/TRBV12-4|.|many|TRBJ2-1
TGTGCCAGCAGTTTAGATAGGGCCCGAGTCAATGAGCAGTTCTTC
CASSLDRARVNEQFF
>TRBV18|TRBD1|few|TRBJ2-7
TGTGCCAGCTCCCAGACGGGACAGGGGGGCGACGAGCAGTACTTC
CASSQTGQGGDEQYF
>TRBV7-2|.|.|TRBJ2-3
TGTGCCAGCAGCCCAGACATAATTCTCACAGATACGCAGTATTTT
CASSPDIILTDTQYF
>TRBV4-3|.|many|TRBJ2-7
TGCGCCAGCAGCCAAGAACAGGGCTCCTACGAGCAGTACTTC
CASSQEQGSYEQYF
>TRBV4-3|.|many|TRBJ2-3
TGCGCCAGCAGCCAAGATAACTCGCCGGGGGATACGCAGTATTTT
CASSQDNSPGDTQYF
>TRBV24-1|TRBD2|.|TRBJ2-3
TGTGCCACCAGCCCGCTGGCGGGGGGGCCTACAGATACGCAGTATTTT
CATSPLAGGPTDTQYF
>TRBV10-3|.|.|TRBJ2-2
TGTGCCATCAGTGAGAAGGGGTTAGACACCGGGGAGCTGTTTTTT
CAISEKGLDTGELFF
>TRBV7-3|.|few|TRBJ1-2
TGTGCCAGCAGCTTAAATTTTAGGCAGGGGAATAACTATGGCTACACCTTC
CASSLNFRQGNNYGYTF
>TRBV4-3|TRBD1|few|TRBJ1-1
TGCGCCAGCAGCCTGGGACAGGGAGGGGTCACTGAAGCTTTCTTT
CASSLGQGGVTEAFF
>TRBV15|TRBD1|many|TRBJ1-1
TGTGCCACCAGCAGAGTGACAGGGGCCACTGAAGCTTTCTTT
CATSRVTGATEAFF
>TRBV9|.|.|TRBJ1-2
TGTGCCAGCAGCGTAGACAGCATAAACTATGGCTACACCTTC
CASSVDSINYGYTF
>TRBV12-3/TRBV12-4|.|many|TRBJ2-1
TGTGCCAGCACCTTCCTGGTATACAATGAGCAGTTCTTC
CASTFLVYNEQFF
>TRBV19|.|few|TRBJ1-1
TGTGCCAGTAGTACCCCGATAATCGGCGACCGGACTGAAGCTTTCTTT
CASSTPIIGDRTEAFF
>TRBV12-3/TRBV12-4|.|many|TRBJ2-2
TGTGCCAGCAGCCCTTTTGGAGGGGCGAACGGGGAGCTGTTTTTT
CASSPFGGANGELFF
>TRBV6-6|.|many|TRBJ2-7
TGTGCCAGCCTTCGGGACACGAGTACCTACGAGCAGTACTTC
CASLRDTSTYEQYF
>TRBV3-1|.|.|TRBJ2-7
TGTGCCAGCAGTATACAAACAGGGATTCCCTACGAGCAGTACTTC
CASSIQTGIPYEQYF
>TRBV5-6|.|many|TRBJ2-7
TGTGCCAGCAGCTTGGTAGCCGTCGAGCAGTACTTC
CASSLVAVEQYF
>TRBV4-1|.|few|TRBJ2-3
TGCGCCAGCAGCCAAGATCAGGTACAGGGTACAGATACGCAGTATTTT
CASSQDQVQGTDTQYF
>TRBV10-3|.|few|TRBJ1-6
TGTGCCATCAGAGAAGGGACGGAGAATTCACCCCTCCACTTT
CAIREGTENSPLHF
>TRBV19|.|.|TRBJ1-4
TGTGCCAGTAGTATTAGAGGACGCTCGAATCGGAATGAAAAACTGTTTTTT
CASSIRGRSNRNEKLFF
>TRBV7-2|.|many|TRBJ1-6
TGTGCCAGCAGCCTTTACATACAGGGTTATAGTTCACCCCTCCACTTT
CASSLYIQGYSSPLHF
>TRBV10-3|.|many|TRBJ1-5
TGTGCCATCAGCGAGGGGGGGGTACAGCCCCAGCATTTT
CAISEGGVQPQHF
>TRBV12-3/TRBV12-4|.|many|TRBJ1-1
TGTGCCAGCAGTGAGAGACTACAGAACACTGAAGCTTTCTTT
CASSERLQNTEAFF
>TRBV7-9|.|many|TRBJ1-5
TGTGCCAGCAGCTCCAGTGGAGGGGGGATCCAGCCCCAGCATTTT
CASSSSGGGIQPQHF
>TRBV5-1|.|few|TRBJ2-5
TGCGCCAGCAGCTTAAAGGGGTATCAAGAGACCCAGTACTTC
CASSLKGYQETQYF
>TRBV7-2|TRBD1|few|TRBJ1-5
TGTGCCAGCAGCTTAGGGGCAGGGGGCGCATATAGCAATCAGCCCCAGCATTTT
CASSLGAGGAYSNQPQHF
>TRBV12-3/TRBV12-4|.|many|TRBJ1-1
TGTGCCAGCAGTTTTGGGAGTGTGGGCACTGAAGCTTTCTTT
CASSFGSVGTEAFF
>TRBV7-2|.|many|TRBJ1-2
TGTGCCAGCAGCTTCGTTCCGGGGGCGAGGAATGGCTACACCTTC
CASSFVPGARNGYTF
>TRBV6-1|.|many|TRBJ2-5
TGTGCCAGCAGTGAAGATTTAGGGACCCAAGAGACCCAGTACTTC
CASSEDLGTQETQYF
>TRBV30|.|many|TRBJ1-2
TGTGCCTGGAGTCCCGAGGATGACTATGGCTACACCTTC
CAWSPEDDYGYTF
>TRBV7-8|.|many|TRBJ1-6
TGTGCCAGCAGCCCCTGGGGCAGAGGGGAGTATAATTCACCCCTCCACTTT
CASSPWGRGEYNSPLHF
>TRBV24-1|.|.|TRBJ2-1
TGTGCCACCAGTGACCGCGATCACAATGAGCAGTTCTTC
CATSDRDHNEQFF
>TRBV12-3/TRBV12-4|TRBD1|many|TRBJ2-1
TGTGCCAGCAGACCCGGGACAGGGAACTACAATGAGCAGTTCTTC
CASRPGTGNYNEQFF